This TCR beta chain originates from a study of blood T cell repertoires in COVID-19. This CDR3 is built from 16 residues. Germline values: CDR1 SGHRS, CDR2 YFSETQ. The junction had 5 bases not matched to a gene; V was cut back by 4 bases and J by 0 bases. Here immunoSEQ multiplex PCR was the method, and the copy in TCRdb shows in-frame clones only, minus some. The table has about 380,000 clones, around 84% seen once. The TCR was taken from a woman aged 18-29 years with acute or convalescent COVID-19. The chain is built from TRBV5-1 and TRBJ2-1; 9 bases are a match to TRBD1. Sequencing was carried out using peripheral blood. CDR3 coding DNA: TGCGCCAGCAGCGGACAGGGGTCGAGCTCCTACAATGAGCAGTTCTTC. Translating gives CASSGQGSSSYNEQFF.